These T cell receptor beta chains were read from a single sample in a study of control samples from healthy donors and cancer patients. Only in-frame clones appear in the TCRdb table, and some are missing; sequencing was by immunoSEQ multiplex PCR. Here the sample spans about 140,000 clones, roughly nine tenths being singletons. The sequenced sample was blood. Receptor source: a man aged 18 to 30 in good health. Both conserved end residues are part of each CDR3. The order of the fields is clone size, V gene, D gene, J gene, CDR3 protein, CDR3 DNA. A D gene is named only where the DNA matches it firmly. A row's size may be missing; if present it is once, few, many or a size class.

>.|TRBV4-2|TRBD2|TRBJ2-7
CASSQDGGVRGGEQYF
TGTGCCAGCAGCCAAGATGGGGGGGTCCGGGGAGGAGAGCAGTACTTC
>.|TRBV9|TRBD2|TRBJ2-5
CASSPQAGGVHQETQYF
TGTGCCAGCAGCCCCCAGGCCGGGGGGGTACACCAAGAGACCCAGTACTTC
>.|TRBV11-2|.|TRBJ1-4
CASSLRRMGGEKLFF
TGTGCCAGCAGCTTACGTCGCATGGGGGGCGAAAAACTGTTTTTT
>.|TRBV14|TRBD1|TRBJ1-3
CASSHHDSRGIPYTIYF
TGTGCCAGCAGCCACCACGACTCCAGGGGGATACCCTACACCATATATTTT
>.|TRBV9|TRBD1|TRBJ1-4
CASSVEGLRGQGASKEKLFF
TGTGCCAGCAGCGTAGAGGGCCTGCGGGGACAGGGGGCGTCAAAGGAAAAACTGTTTTTT
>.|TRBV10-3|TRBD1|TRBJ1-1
CAISGGIGGGNTEAFF
TGTGCCATCAGTGGGGGTATAGGGGGCGGAAACACTGAAGCTTTCTTT
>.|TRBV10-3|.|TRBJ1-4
CAISVADNEKLFF
TGTGCCATCAGTGTCGCTGATAATGAAAAACTGTTTTTT
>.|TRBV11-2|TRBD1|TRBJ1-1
CASRPPLTGRTEAFF
TGTGCCAGCAGACCCCCCTTGACAGGGCGCACTGAAGCTTTCTTT
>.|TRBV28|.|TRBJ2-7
CASSLTGDYEQYF
TGTGCCAGCAGTTTAACAGGAGACTACGAGCAGTACTTC
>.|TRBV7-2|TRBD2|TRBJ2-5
CASSLRTSGGGETQYF
TGTGCCAGCAGCTTAAGGACTAGCGGGGGGGGAGAGACCCAGTACTTC
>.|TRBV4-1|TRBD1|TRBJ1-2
CASSHPTRTGVVNYGYTF
TGCGCCAGCAGCCACCCCACCCGGACAGGGGTTGTTAACTATGGCTACACCTTC
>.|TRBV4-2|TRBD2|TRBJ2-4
CASSQALAGSLAKNIQYF
TGTGCCAGCAGCCAAGCGCTAGCGGGGAGCCTAGCCAAAAACATTCAGTACTTC
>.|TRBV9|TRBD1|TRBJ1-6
CASSAPGQSRSDSPLHF
TGTGCCAGCAGCGCCCCGGGACAGTCTCGGTCGGATTCACCCCTCCACTTT
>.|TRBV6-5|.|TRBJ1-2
CASSPGSRGYTF
TGTGCCAGCAGTCCCGGCAGTCGCGGCTACACCTTC
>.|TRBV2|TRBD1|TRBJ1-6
CASSILGTGRVNNSPLHF
TGTGCCAGCAGCATATTAGGGACAGGGAGGGTTAATAATTCACCCCTCCACTTT
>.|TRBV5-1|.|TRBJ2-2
CASSSRADRTAGELFF
TGCGCCAGCAGCTCCAGGGCAGACCGAACCGCCGGGGAGCTGTTTTTT
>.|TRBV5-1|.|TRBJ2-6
CASSLDRAGSGANVLTF
TGCGCCAGCAGCTTGGACAGGGCAGGGTCTGGGGCCAACGTCCTGACTTTC
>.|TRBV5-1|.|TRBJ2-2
CASSRDGLTGELFF
TGCGCCAGCAGTAGGGACGGCCTGACCGGGGAGCTGTTTTTT
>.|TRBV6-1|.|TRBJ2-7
CASGECPFWTPVNYEQYF
TGTGCCAGCGGTGAATGCCCCTTCTGGACCCCGGTAAACTACGAGCAGTACTTC
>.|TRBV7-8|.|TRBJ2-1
CASSPLPGQFF
TGTGCCAGCAGCCCCCTTCCGGGACAGTTCTTC
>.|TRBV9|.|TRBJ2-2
CASSERLGNTGELFF
TGTGCCAGCAGCGAACGGCTAGGGAACACCGGGGAGCTGTTTTTT
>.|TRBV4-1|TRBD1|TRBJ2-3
CASSRTGVTDTQYF
TGCGCCAGCAGCCGGACAGGGGTCACAGATACGCAGTATTTT
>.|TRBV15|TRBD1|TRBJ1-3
CATSRDRGRSGNTIYF
TGTGCCACCAGCAGAGACAGGGGGAGATCTGGAAACACCATATATTTT
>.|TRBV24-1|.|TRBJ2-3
CATSDPSGTIGDTQYF
TGTGCCACCAGTGATCCCTCCGGGACAATAGGGGATACGCAGTATTTT
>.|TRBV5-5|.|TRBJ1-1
CASSLQRVNTEAFF
TGTGCCAGCAGCTTGCAACGGGTGAACACTGAAGCTTTCTTT
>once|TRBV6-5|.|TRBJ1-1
CASSYSNRNTEAFF
TGTGCCAGCAGTTACTCGAATAGGAACACTGAAGCTTTCTTT
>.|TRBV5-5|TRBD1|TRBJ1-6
CASSLDWDRPRTLHF
TGTGCCAGCAGCTTGGACTGGGACAGGCCACGGACTCTCCACTTT
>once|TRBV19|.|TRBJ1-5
CASSIGTSGRPQHF
TGTGCCAGTAGTATAGGGACAAGCGGCCGGCCCCAGCATTTT
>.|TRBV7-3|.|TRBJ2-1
CASGEPGPHNEQFF
TGTGCCAGCGGAGAACCGGGACCCCACAATGAGCAGTTCTTC
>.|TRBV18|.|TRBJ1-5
CASSATITQGLNQPQHF
TGTGCCAGCTCGGCCACAATAACCCAGGGTCTCAATCAGCCCCAGCATTTT
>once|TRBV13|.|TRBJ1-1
CASSFLKGGPEAFF
TGTGCCAGCAGCTTTTTGAAGGGAGGGCCTGAAGCTTTCTTT
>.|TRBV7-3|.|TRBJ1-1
CASSPSRATEAFF
TGTGCCAGCAGCCCCTCCAGGGCCACTGAAGCTTTCTTT
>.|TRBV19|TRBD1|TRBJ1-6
CASSTPKGTGYSPLHF
TGTGCCAGTAGTACCCCAAAGGGGACAGGGTACTCACCCCTCCACTTT
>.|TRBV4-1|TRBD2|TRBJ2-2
CASSPRGANTGELFF
TGCGCCAGCAGCCCGCGGGGGGCTAACACCGGGGAGCTGTTTTTT
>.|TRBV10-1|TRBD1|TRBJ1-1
CASSEGDRGRNTEAFF
TGCGCCAGCAGTGAAGGAGACAGGGGCAGGAACACTGAAGCTTTCTTT
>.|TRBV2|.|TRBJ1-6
CASSLDGSSYNSPLHF
TGTGCCAGCAGCCTGGACGGTAGCTCCTATAATTCACCCCTCCACTTT
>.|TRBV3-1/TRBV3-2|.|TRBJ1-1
CASSQGWGGMNTEAFF
TGTGCCAGCAGCCAAGGTTGGGGGGGCATGAACACTGAAGCTTTCTTT
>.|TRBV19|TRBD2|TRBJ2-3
CASSPELRAGADTQYF
TGTGCCAGTAGCCCGGAGCTGCGGGCGGGGGCAGATACGCAGTATTTT
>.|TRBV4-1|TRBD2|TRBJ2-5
CASSQAIRSGGKVETQYF
TGCGCCAGCAGCCAAGCCATCCGCAGCGGGGGGAAGGTAGAGACCCAGTACTTC
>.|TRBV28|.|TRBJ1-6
CASSFSSGLNSPLHF
TGTGCCAGCAGTTTCAGTTCAGGTTTGAATTCACCCCTCCACTTT
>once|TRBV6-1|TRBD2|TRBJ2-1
CASSEGGGLAPYNEQFF
TGTGCCAGCAGTGAGGGGGGGGGACTAGCGCCCTACAATGAGCAGTTCTTC
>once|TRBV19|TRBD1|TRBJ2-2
CASSSLSGTGGTGELFF
TGTGCCAGTAGTAGCCTCTCCGGGACAGGGGGCACCGGGGAGCTGTTTTTT
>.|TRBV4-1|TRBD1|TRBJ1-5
CASSRYGQASNQPQHF
TGCGCCAGCAGCCGATACGGACAGGCTAGCAATCAGCCCCAGCATTTT
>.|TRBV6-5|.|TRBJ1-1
CASTFEWDTEAFF
TGTGCCAGCACCTTCGAGTGGGACACTGAAGCTTTCTTT
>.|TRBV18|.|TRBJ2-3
CASSPTGQSTDTQYF
TGTGCCAGCTCACCAACAGGACAGAGCACAGATACGCAGTATTTT
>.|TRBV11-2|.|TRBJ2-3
CASSYQTDTQYF
TGTGCCAGCAGTTACCAAACAGATACGCAGTATTTT
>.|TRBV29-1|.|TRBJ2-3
CSVEGGGRPDTQYF
TGCAGCGTTGAAGGGGGGGGGCGCCCAGATACGCAGTATTTT
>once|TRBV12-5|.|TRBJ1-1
CASAPLDGTEAFF
TGTGCTAGTGCCCCGCTAGACGGCACTGAAGCTTTCTTT
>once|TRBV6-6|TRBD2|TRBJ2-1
CASSTIAGGIYNEQFF
TGTGCCAGCAGTACCATAGCGGGGGGGATTTACAATGAGCAGTTCTTC